This T cell receptor beta chain appears in the sequencing data of a study of CD8+ T cells in alopecia areata listed by TCRdb under 2018. General notes on the study: The treated patients took part in an open-label pilot trial in which moderate-to-severe alopecia areata was treated with oral tofacitinib at 5 to 10 mg twice daily. The SALT score, which quantifies the percentage of affected scalp surface area, was used to measure disease severity in treated patients. Tofacitinib was given for 6 to 18 months, followed by 6 months of follow-up off drug to assess delayed response and recurrence. To study T cell clonal expansion in alopecia areata, the researchers applied high-throughput TCRbeta sequencing to both the C3H/HeJ mouse model and human patients. Biopsies were taken from tofacitinib-treated patients at baseline and at 4 and 24 weeks of treatment, and a later scalp biopsy was taken in several of the tofacitinib-treated patients. Human TCRbeta sequencing covered scalp tissue and sorted CD4+ and CD8+ peripheral blood T cells from patchy and totalis/universalis alopecia areata patients and healthy controls. RNA was extracted with the PAXgene miRNA kit for fixed scalp, the miRNeasy kit for PBMCs, and the RNeasy kit for mouse skin. Amplification of TCRbeta CDR3 regions was done by immunoSEQ multiplex PCR using 35 Vbeta forward primers and 13 Jbeta reverse primers. Clonality in the scalp was compared among normal scalp (n=4), patchy alopecia areata scalp (n=8), and alopecia totalis/universalis scalp (n=8). Study-level results and caveats: With tofacitinib, both scalp clonality and the number of expanded CD8+ clones among the top 100 scalp clones went down significantly. Many expanded lesional clones persisted in scalp and blood during tofacitinib treatment, which may partly explain relapse after stopping treatment. TCR sequences shared between patients were less clear than in mice, possibly partly because of HLA diversity in the patient population. The treated cohort was small, with a single nonresponder, so links between baseline CD8+ expansion and response need larger studies. Compared with normal scalp, lesional scalp had higher clonality and more expanded CD8+ clones, particularly in alopecia totalis/universalis, a pattern that suggests antigenic drive. Scalp TCR repertoire analysis is complicated because resident alphabeta T cells in normal human skin are also sequenced, whereas mouse skin is dominated by gammadelta T cells.

The sample's time point label is to be understood as: about 25 weeks on oral tofacitinib. The treatment or condition label here, explained by the study, means: oral pan-JAK inhibitor, 5-10 mg twice daily. From alopecia areata patients, peripheral blood was collected along with lesional scalp punch biopsies. PBMCs were isolated by density centrifugation and stained for CD3, CD4 and CD8, and CD4+ and CD8+ T cells were sorted on a FACSAria. This clone was seen more than once but under ten times. The antigen it recognizes is unknown. No qualities accompany the bases; no much larger clone lies one base away. Library creation used the immunoSEQ multiplex PCR assay. To provide template for TCR sequencing, every sample had RNA extracted and reverse transcribed into cDNA. SuperScript III was used to make first-strand cDNA, primed with a 2:1 mix of oligo-dT and random hexamers. A synthetic immune receptor repertoire was used to measure amplification bias, and any remaining bias was corrected computationally. The original pipeline was this. After raw reads were preprocessed to remove errors, the CDR3 was defined following IMGT conventions as running from the conserved cysteine to phenylalanine. To get clonality, Shannon entropy was normalized by log2 of the number of productive unique TCRs and the result was subtracted from 1. Whether scalp clones were CD4 or CD8 was inferred by matching scalp TCRbeta sequences against CD4 and CD8 repertoires sorted from blood. TCRdb obtained this table from immuneACCESS and retained in-frame rearrangements with V and J assigned. These tables miss some clones; where compared with another copy, unresolved V genes account for less than half of the shortfall, and the remainder is unexplained. The DNA gave D and trimming, while V, J and clone size come from that table. This sample lists around 200,000 clones; about 60% were detected once. Together, the top ten hold over 10% of the sample.

From the cysteine up to the phenylalanine, the CDR3 has a length of 13 residues. This entry keeps only the CDR3 DNA: 39 bases, framed from base 1. V loses 3 bases at its end and J loses 13 bases; junction bases beyond the gene matches: 5. As encoded in the germline V gene, CDR1 is SGDLS while CDR2 is YYNGEE. The sample in question was CD8+ T cells sorted from blood, obtained at week 24, from a patient treated with tofacitinib. The V and J segments used are TRBV9 and TRBJ2-1; TRBD2 aligns with 12 central bases. The TCR comes from a human donor with alopecia areata. Read as DNA, the sequence is TGTGCCAGCAGCGCGGCGACTAGCGGGGGACAGTTCTTC. It specifies CASSAATSGGQFF.